A selection of T cell receptor beta chains follows, all from one sample in a study of T cell responses to AZD1222 COVID-19 vaccine. TCRdb's copy holds only in-frame clones and misses some; the assay was immunoSEQ multiplex PCR. The profile covers 100,000 to 150,000 clones, with about 90% appearing a single time and just under 10% taken by the ten largest. Sequences were derived from peripheral blood, sampled on day 0 of AZD1222 vaccination. Source of these receptors: an adult in good health. CDR3s include the opening cysteine and the closing phenylalanine or tryptophan. D genes are given only for firm matches. The size field is filled for only some rows; it gives once, few, many or a size class.

>TRBJ2-1|.|TRBD2|TRBV7-7
CASSYMPGLATIDEQFF
TGTGCTAGCAGCTACATGCCGGGACTAGCTACAATTGATGAGCAGTTCTTC
>TRBJ2-3|.|.|TRBV10-2
CASSAGADTQYF
TGCGCCAGCAGTGCGGGAGCAGATACGCAGTATTTT
>TRBJ2-1|.|.|TRBV28
CASTPGVSSYNEQFF
TGTGCCAGCACCCCGGGGGTCAGCTCCTACAATGAGCAGTTCTTC
>TRBJ2-5|.|.|TRBV5-4
CASSSNSRETQYF
TGTGCCAGCAGCTCTAATTCCCGGGAGACCCAGTACTTC
>TRBJ2-3|.|.|TRBV6-2/TRBV6-3
CASSYGQAGTDTQYF
TGTGCCAGCAGTTACGGGCAGGCGGGGACAGATACGCAGTATTTT
>TRBJ1-4|.|TRBD1|TRBV5-5
CASRDGQGTNEKLFF
TGTGCCAGCAGGGACGGACAGGGGACTAATGAAAAACTGTTTTTT
>TRBJ1-1|.|.|TRBV11-2
CASSLIIGGDTEAFF
TGTGCCAGCAGCTTGATTATTGGAGGGGACACTGAAGCTTTCTTT
>TRBJ2-3|.|.|TRBV6-6
CASRPGGRDTQYF
TGTGCCAGCAGACCCGGGGGAAGGGATACGCAGTATTTT
>TRBJ2-2|.|TRBD1|TRBV27
CASRTGHTGELFF
TGTGCCAGCAGGACAGGGCACACCGGGGAGCTGTTTTTT
>TRBJ2-7|.|TRBD1|TRBV24-1
CATSPGTGGYEQYF
TGTGCCACCAGTCCGGGGACAGGGGGCTACGAGCAGTACTTC
>TRBJ2-3|.|.|TRBV7-3
CASSALGPDTQYF
TGTGCCAGCAGCGCGCTAGGACCAGATACGCAGTATTTT
>TRBJ1-2|.|.|TRBV10-3
CAISEGAYNGYTF
TGTGCCATCAGTGAAGGGGCTTACAATGGCTACACCTTC
>TRBJ1-6|.|.|TRBV7-2
CASSFDRRSSYNSPLHF
TGTGCCAGCAGCTTCGACAGGAGGAGCTCCTATAATTCACCCCTCCACTTT
>TRBJ2-1|.|.|TRBV20-1
CSVITNEQFF
TGCAGTGTTATCACTAATGAGCAGTTCTTC
>TRBJ2-1|.|.|TRBV4-3
CASSQTYGGTYNEQFF
TGCGCCAGCAGCCAGACCTACGGCGGAACCTACAATGAGCAGTTCTTC
>TRBJ2-2|.|TRBD2|TRBV7-3
CASSPTGLAGTGELFF
TGTGCCAGCAGTCCAACGGGACTAGCGGGCACCGGGGAGCTGTTTTTT
>TRBJ2-7|.|TRBD1|TRBV5-4
CASSLEPPGQGDYEQYF
TGTGCCAGCAGCTTGGAACCCCCGGGACAGGGGGACTACGAGCAGTACTTC
>TRBJ2-7|once|.|TRBV12-3/TRBV12-4
CASRPGSRVEQYF
TGTGCCAGCAGACCCGGTTCGAGAGTCGAGCAGTACTTC
>TRBJ1-5|.|TRBD1|TRBV7-9
CASSAPDREPQHF
TGTGCCAGCAGCGCACCGGACAGGGAGCCCCAGCATTTT
>TRBJ2-3|.|TRBD1|TRBV7-3
CASSLGSRGTGDTQYF
TGTGCCAGCAGCTTAGGCAGCAGGGGGACAGGAGATACGCAGTATTTT
>TRBJ2-1|.|.|TRBV4-1
CASSQWFGDINEQFF
TGCGCCAGCAGCCAATGGTTTGGTGACATCAATGAGCAGTTCTTC
>TRBJ2-7|.|.|TRBV4-1
CASSQERAGDYEQYF
TGCGCCAGCAGCCAAGAAAGGGCAGGGGATTACGAGCAGTACTTC
>TRBJ1-1|.|.|TRBV11-2
CASMLIPNTEAFF
TGTGCCAGCATGCTTATCCCAAACACTGAAGCTTTCTTT
>TRBJ2-1|.|TRBD2|TRBV4-2
CASSQEWTSGPNEQFF
TGTGCCAGCAGCCAAGAGTGGACTAGCGGGCCGAATGAGCAGTTCTTC
>TRBJ1-2|.|.|TRBV10-3
CAISEEGVGYTF
TGTGCCATCAGTGAAGAGGGAGTGGGCTACACCTTC
>TRBJ1-1|.|TRBD1|TRBV5-4
CASSSGQGWNTEAFF
TGTGCCAGCAGTTCAGGACAGGGATGGAACACTGAAGCTTTCTTT
>TRBJ2-7|.|TRBD1|TRBV5-1
CASSLGQGPYEQYF
TGCGCCAGCAGCTTGGGACAGGGACCCTACGAGCAGTACTTC